The source of this T cell receptor beta chain is a study of OX40 agonist ivuxolimab in advanced cancers. Study information: Of the participants, roughly 40% had some prior anti-PD-1, anti-PD-L1 or anti-CTLA-4 therapy, which was allowed.

Data came from immunoSEQ multiplex PCR; TCRdb stores just in-frame clones and leaves some out. The table includes 110,000 or so clones, more than 85% detected once. V lost 4 bases to trimming and J lost 4 bases, with 13 bases between them. The V gene's germline CDR1 is WNHNN and CDR2 SYGVQD (reference sequence). CDR3 length: 15 residues. This clone was picked up a small number of times. The chain has TRBV10-1 and TRBJ2-2; D is uncertain. The sequence derives from an adult with an advanced solid tumor such as melanoma, head and neck, liver or kidney cancer. The input for sequencing was CD4+ or CD8+ T cells sorted from blood, taken in a trial of the OX40 agonist ivuxolimab. CDR3: CASSGNLGRTGELFF. CDR3 coding DNA: TGCGCCAGCAGTGGGAACTTAGGACGCACCGGGGAGCTGTTTTTT.